The subject of this entry is one T cell receptor beta chain. Its target is not known. These data come from a study of T cell repertoires in cytomegalovirus infection. The overall study: Matching HLA type and CMV infection were both indicated by public TCR beta signatures.

Looked up from germline, CDR1 is MNHEY and CDR2 is SVGAGI. CDR3 length: 16 residues. J lost 5 bases, V lost 4 bases, and 10 bases had no gene match. TCRdb re-called the reads with MiXCR, one entry per CDR3 protein. The sample holds about 500,000 distinct CDR3 sequences, 33% seen once. General observations from the study: Dominating the ex vivo response were TCR beta clonotypes that were CMV-specific and HLA-C-restricted. People with CMV and the relevant HLA were identified by cumulative public TCR beta family frequency.

The source was cultured PBMCs, collected from culture after CMV antigen stimulation. The V call is TRBV6-5, the J call TRBJ2-3; the match to TRBD2 covers 9 bases. This TCR derives from a human donor in good health (CMV status not recorded). Some clones in this sample may be carry-over from other donors' samples. CDR3 amino acids: CASSSLSSGRGDTQYF. The CDR3, as DNA: TGTGCCAGCAGTTCGTTGAGTAGCGGGAGAGGAGATACGCAGTATTTT.